This TCR beta chain was observed in a study of T cells in Graves' hyperthyroidism and ophthalmopathy. At the level of the study: Staff took peripheral blood when the initial diagnosis was made, before any treatment began. Study findings and constraints: Blood held most thyroid clonotypes expanded above 0.001 frequency.

Germline CDR1 MNHEY, CDR2 SVGEGT. V lost 6 bases, J lost 1 base, and 15 bases lay in between. The CDR3 loop spans 15 amino acids. Diagnoses were made from clinical symptoms, serum measures (thyroxine and TRAb), thyroid ultrasound and orbital computed tomography. This clonotype has only one observation. Its antigen remains unknown. RNA transcripts yielded amplified TCR beta CDR3 regions. HTBI primers were the set used in a first-round RT-PCR of the TCR CDR3. A single record per CDR3 protein comes from TCRdb applying MiXCR to the multiplex PCR reads. The data contain some 300,000 distinct CDR3 sequences, 15% to 20% of them singletons.

The chain carries TRBV6-2 or TRBV6-3 and TRBJ2-5; weak D call: TRBD2 (6 bases). The receptor was derived from a man aged 45 to 65 with Graves' ophthalmopathy. Sequenced input: blood. This chain's CDR3 is CASSVDAGSQETQYF. The CDR3 nucleotides are TGTGCCAGCAGCGTAGATGCGGGAAGCCAAGAGACCCAGTACTTC.